This T cell receptor beta chain comes out of a study of blood T cell repertoires in COVID-19. Study at large: The study drew acute and convalescent COVID-19 samples from the United States, Italy and Spain. T cells, B-cell-depleted T cells, or PBMCs supplied cDNA or gDNA.

Comments on this clone: Because it lacks the conserved phenylalanine or tryptophan at the end, this CDR3 is likely a read error.

Original processing notes: Amplification of reference gene primers was used by the study to estimate nucleated cell counts. Data came from immunoSEQ multiplex PCR; TCRdb stores just in-frame clones and leaves some out. For V, J and clone size, that table is used; D and trimming come from the DNA. The sample yields about 200,000 clones, 78% seen once. Material for sequencing was peripheral blood. This receptor was obtained from a woman older than 75 with active or convalescent COVID-19.

The chain's CDR3 is CASSGSATNYGYTS. The CDR3 DNA reads TGTGCCAGCAGTGGCAGCGCTACTAACTATGGCTACACCTCC. V is TRBV2 and J is TRBJ1-2; D unclear. The V gene's germline CDR1 is SNHLY and CDR2 FYNNEI. CDR3 length: 14 residues. Deletions cut 4 bases from V and 0 bases from J, with 9 bases between.